This TCR beta chain was recovered during a study of CXCR3-negative and CXCR3-positive naive CD8 T cells. Study findings and constraints: Between one naive subset and the other, surface CD5 was comparable, and TCR strength was inferred from TRB CDR3 properties. CXCR3-expressing naive cells carried TRB CDR3s more hydrophobic than those of CXCR3-negative naive cells.

Details on this clonotype: The antigen is unknown.

The authors made the TRB cDNA libraries by 5' RACE using UMI labels. TCRdb re-called the 5' RACE reads and shows each CDR3 protein once, DNA omitted. This sample's clone table lists approximately 88,000 distinct CDR3 sequences. The germline CDR1 and CDR2 sequences are SNHLY and FYNNEI. The CDR3 consists of 14 residues. The clonotype originates from a human donor in good health. Some clones in this sample may be carry-over from other donors' samples. The rearrangement links TRBV2 to TRBJ2-7. Sample: naive CXCR3+ CD8+ T cells from blood. Subset defined: CD45RO-CCR7+CD27+CD95- naive CD8+ T cells expressing CXCR3 (TNR3+). The CDR3 is CASSDPGRPYEQYF.